This T cell receptor beta chain emerged from a study of T cells after yellow fever vaccination. Findings and caveats of the study: Post-booster reappearance was seen for most primary-vaccination clones (roughly 97% CD4, 85% to 90% CD8). The study noted that FACS-sorted repertoires could contain abundant clonotypes contaminating from the bulk population.

Concerning this clonotype: What it binds is unknown.

The CDR3 consists of 14 residues. Trimming removed 5 bases at V and 0 bases at J, with 8 bases between. One entry per CDR3 protein results from TCRdb running MiXCR on the 5' RACE reads. The data show approximately 330,000 distinct CDR3 sequences, with roughly 4% seen just once and around 25% held by the top ten. The chain combines TRBV12-3 or TRBV12-4 with TRBJ1-5, with unresolved D. This receptor was obtained from a man in his late teens or twenties who received the YFV17D yellow fever vaccine. The sequenced sample was PBMCs, obtained 5 days after the yellow fever booster vaccination. CDR3 sequence reads: CASSPADSNQPQHF. The CDR3 region has the DNA TGTGCCAGCAGTCCGGCGGATAGCAATCAGCCCCAGCATTTT.